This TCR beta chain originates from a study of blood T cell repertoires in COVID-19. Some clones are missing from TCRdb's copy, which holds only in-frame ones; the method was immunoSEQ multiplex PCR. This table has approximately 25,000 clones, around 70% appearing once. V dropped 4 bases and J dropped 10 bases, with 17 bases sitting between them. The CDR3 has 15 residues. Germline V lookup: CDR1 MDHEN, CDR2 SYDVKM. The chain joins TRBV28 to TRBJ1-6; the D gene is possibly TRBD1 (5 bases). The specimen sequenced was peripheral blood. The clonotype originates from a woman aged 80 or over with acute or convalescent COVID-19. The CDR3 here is CASSSSGGGWSPLHF. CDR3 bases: TGTGCCAGCAGTTCTTCTGGGGGAGGGTGGTCACCCCTCCACTTT.